Listed below are T cell receptor beta chains from one sample, sequenced in a study of control samples from healthy donors and cancer patients. Profiling relied on immunoSEQ multiplex PCR, and the TCRdb table lists in-frame clones only, not all of them. Of 100,000 to 150,000 clones in the sample, just under 95% were seen once. Sequencing was done on a sample of blood. Receptors originate from a man younger than 35 in good health. Each CDR3 is given with its conserved first and last residue.

j_call | v_call | cdr3_aa
- | TRBV7-2 | CASSLLGPTYEQYF
TRBJ2-7 | TRBV3-1/TRBV3-2 | CASSQGDRDEQYF
TRBJ2-7 | TRBV11-2 | CASSALRGTYEQYF
TRBJ2-7 | TRBV6-5 | CASSYRGTYEQYF
TRBJ2-1 | TRBV10-3 | CVTNAGSNEQFF
TRBJ1-3 | TRBV23-1 | CASSRRRASGNTIYF
TRBJ1-4 | TRBV7-6 | CASSSFSRRGEKLFF
TRBJ2-3 | TRBV2 | CASSANRDTDTQYF
TRBJ1-2 | TRBV19 | CASRPGQGSYGYTF
TRBJ2-3 | TRBV10-3 | CAISDERGTDTQYF
TRBJ2-7 | TRBV7-2 | CASSLETGTSFYEQYF
TRBJ1-2 | TRBV7-2 | CASSFAGHTTYGYTF
TRBJ2-7 | TRBV27 | CASRLAGASYEQYF
TRBJ2-7 | TRBV7-9 | CASSGFGGPTFDYEQYF
TRBJ2-1 | TRBV7-9 | CASSLGTSGASFF
TRBJ1-1 | TRBV19 | CARVRQGYCTEAFF
TRBJ1-6 | TRBV5-1 | CASRVNNSPLHF
TRBJ1-1 | TRBV6-2/TRBV6-3 | CASSYPAGTPTNTEAFF
TRBJ2-1 | TRBV11-2 | CASSSTRTIEQFF
TRBJ1-2 | TRBV5-4 | CASSYITLGYGYTF
TRBJ1-5 | TRBV15 | CATRQGANQPQHF
TRBJ1-6 | TRBV7-2 | CASSYRDRDSPLHF
TRBJ2-7 | TRBV6-1 | CASSDRGSTYEQYF
TRBJ2-3 | TRBV18 | CASSPLGASVSTDTQYF
TRBJ1-1 | TRBV2 | CASNLRAGTEAFF
TRBJ1-1 | TRBV21-1 | CASVGGRGLCMNTEAFF
TRBJ2-6 | TRBV4-2 | CASSQGGHSGANVLTF
TRBJ1-5 | TRBV19 | CASSIGGVTHF
TRBJ2-7 | TRBV27 | CASSLSGGREQYF
TRBJ2-5 | TRBV7-7 | CASSLGVGETQYF
TRBJ2-7 | TRBV19 | CASSTREQSAYEQYF
TRBJ2-3 | TRBV21-1 | CASSPYLRHAQYF
TRBJ2-7 | TRBV9 | CASSVGVGPAYEQYF
TRBJ2-7 | TRBV3-1/TRBV3-2 | CASSLGLAGYEQYF
TRBJ1-1 | TRBV19 | CASSLPNTEAFF
TRBJ1-1 | TRBV2 | CATNGGAEAFF
TRBJ2-3 | TRBV18 | CASSPWVTDTQYF
TRBJ1-1 | TRBV2 | CASSLQGPGTEAFF
TRBJ2-5 | TRBV3-1/TRBV3-2 | CASSQGGSETQYF
TRBJ2-3 | TRBV6-1 | CASSDLRAGPTDTQYF
TRBJ1-1 | TRBV3-1/TRBV3-2 | CASSQINRGPSMNTEAFF
TRBJ2-1 | TRBV25-1 | CASSRREGAGALTEQFF
TRBJ2-5 | TRBV12-3/TRBV12-4 | CASREISGETQYF
TRBJ1-2 | TRBV12-3/TRBV12-4 | CASSFGRRLGYTF
TRBJ2-1 | TRBV7-9 | CASSLVGGLVNEQFF
TRBJ1-1 | TRBV15 | CATSRASQGGNTEAFF
TRBJ2-3 | TRBV7-2 | CASSSTGTNTDTQYF
TRBJ2-7 | TRBV13 | CASSLGPYSSPLFSDEQYF
TRBJ2-3 | TRBV4-1 | CASSPSRGRTDTQYF
TRBJ1-2 | TRBV7-2 | CASSLGEQGRANYGYTF
TRBJ1-2 | TRBV7-3 | CASSLGQDYGYTF
TRBJ1-5 | TRBV6-1 | CASSEAGQPQHF
TRBJ1-4 | TRBV2 | CASRTGTGNEKLFF
TRBJ2-6 | TRBV9 | CASSSLAAGANVLTF
TRBJ2-1 | TRBV25-1 | CASRGSSYNEQFF